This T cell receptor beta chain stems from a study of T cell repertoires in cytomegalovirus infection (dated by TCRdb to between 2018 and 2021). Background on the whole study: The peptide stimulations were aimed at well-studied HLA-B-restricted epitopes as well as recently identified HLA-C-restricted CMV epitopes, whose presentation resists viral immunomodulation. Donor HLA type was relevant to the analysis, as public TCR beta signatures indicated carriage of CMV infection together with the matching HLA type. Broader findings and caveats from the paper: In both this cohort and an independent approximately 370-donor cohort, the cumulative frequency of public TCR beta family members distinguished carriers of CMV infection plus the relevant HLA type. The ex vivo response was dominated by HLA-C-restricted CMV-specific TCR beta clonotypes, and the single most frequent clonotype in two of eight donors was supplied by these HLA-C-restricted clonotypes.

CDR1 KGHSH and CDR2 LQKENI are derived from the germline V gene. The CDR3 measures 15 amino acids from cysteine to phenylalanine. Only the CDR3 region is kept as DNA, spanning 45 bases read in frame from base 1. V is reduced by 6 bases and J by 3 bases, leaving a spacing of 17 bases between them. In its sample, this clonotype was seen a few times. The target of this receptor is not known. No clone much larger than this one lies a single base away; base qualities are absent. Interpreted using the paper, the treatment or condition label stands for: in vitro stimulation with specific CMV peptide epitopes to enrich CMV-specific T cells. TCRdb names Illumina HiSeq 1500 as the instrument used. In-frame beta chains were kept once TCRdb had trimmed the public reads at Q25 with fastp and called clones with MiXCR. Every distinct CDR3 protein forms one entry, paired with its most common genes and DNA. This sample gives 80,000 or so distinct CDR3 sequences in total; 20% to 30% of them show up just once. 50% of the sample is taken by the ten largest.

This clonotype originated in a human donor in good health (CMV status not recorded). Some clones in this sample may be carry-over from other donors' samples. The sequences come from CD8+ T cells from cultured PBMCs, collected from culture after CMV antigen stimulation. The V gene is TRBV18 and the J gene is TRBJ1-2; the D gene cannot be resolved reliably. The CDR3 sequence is CASSNPPALDYGYTF. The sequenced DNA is TGTGCCAGCTCGAACCCGCCAGCGCTTGACTATGGCTACACCTTC.